The 19 T cell receptor beta chains listed next were all sequenced from one sample in a study of sequential checkpoint blockade in melanoma. Profiling relied on immunoSEQ multiplex PCR, and the TCRdb table lists in-frame clones only, not all of them. This sample carries approximately 15,000 clones, more than 65% of them seen once, and the ten largest clones take approximately 30%. The treatment is: randomized to nivolumab then ipilimumab (arm A) or the reverse (arm B). The sequencing used CD8+ T cells sorted from blood (inferred from file names), collected from a patient given nivolumab and ipilimumab in sequence. These TCRs come from a human donor with melanoma.

The CDR3 protein is CAWSVDYSYEQYF. DNA of the CDR3: TGTGCCTGGAGTGTCGACTATTCCTACGAGCAGTACTTC. The rearrangement uses TRBV30 and TRBJ2-7; TRBD2 might be the D (5 bases). Germline loops: CDR1 GTSNPN, CDR2 SVGIG (reference sequence). The CDR3 spans 13 residues. V was shortened by 0 bases and J by 1 base, with 7 bases between the two germline ends.

The table lists this clone with a few counts. CDR3 loop: CASSGLAGGSDTQYF. CDR3 sequence (DNA): TGTGCCAGCAGCGGACTAGCGGGAGGGTCCGATACGCAGTATTTT. The chain is built from TRBV6-5 and TRBJ2-3, with 15 bases lining up with TRBD2. V was clipped by 6 bases and J by 6 bases; unmatched bases: 4. The CDR3 length is 15 residues. Germline V CDR1 and CDR2: MNHEY, SVGAGI.

The chain has TRBV5-6 and TRBJ1-2; D call uncertain. Germline V gene data show CDR1 as SGHDT and CDR2 as YYEEEE. V shed 0 bases and J shed 5 bases, with 8 bases lying between them. The CDR3 has 13 residues. The DNA for the CDR3 is TGTGCCAGCAGCTTGGGGGCCCTTTATGGCTACACCTTC. Its translation is CASSLGALYGYTF. Full variable domain (rest looked up from reference TRBV5-6 and TRBJ1-2): DAGVTQSPTHLIKTRGQQVTLRCSPKSGHDTVSWYQQALGQGPQFIFQYYEEEERQRGNFPDRFSGHQFPNYSSELNVNALLLGDSALYLCASSLGALYGYTFGSGTRLTVV.

The chain has TRBV9 and TRBJ2-2, with TRBD1 identical over 7 bases. Germline V gives CDR1 SGDLS, CDR2 YYNGEE. This CDR3 comprises 16 residues. The J segment lost 1 base and the V segment lost 2 bases, leaving 5 bases of the junction unmatched. The CDR3 DNA follows: TGTGCCAGCAGCGTCCCAGGGGGAGTGAACACCGGGGAGCTGTTTTTT. This codes for CASSVPGGVNTGELFF.

The chain uses TRBV7-2 and TRBJ1-5; D remains unclear. V dropped 3 bases and J dropped 5 bases, with 5 bases sitting between them. This CDR3 region has 12 residues. Germline values: CDR1 SGHTA, CDR2 FQGNSA. The CDR3 sequence: CASSFLDQPQHF. DNA for the CDR3: TGTGCCAGCAGCTTCCTCGATCAGCCCCAGCATTTT.

In this sample, this clone turned up once. The CDR3 sequence is CASSGDRVQTNEKLFF. CDR3 DNA sequence: TGTGCCAGCAGCGGGGACAGGGTTCAAACTAATGAAAAACTGTTTTTT. This rearrangement joins TRBV7-9 to TRBJ1-4, with 9 bases that match TRBD1. Unmatched junction bases numbered 5, after V lost 5 bases and J lost 1 base. Germline CDR1 is SEHNR and CDR2 is FQNEAQ (reference sequence). The CDR3 runs 16 residues.

V usage is TRBV2 and J usage is TRBJ1-4; no reliable D call. V lost 3 bases to trimming and J lost 0 bases, with 5 bases between them. The CDR3 loop spans 14 amino acids. Germline V gene data show CDR1 as SNHLY and CDR2 as FYNNEI. CDR3 sequence reads: CASSDIPTNEKLFF. CDR3 DNA sequence: TGTGCCAGCAGTGACATTCCAACTAATGAAAAACTGTTTTTT. Based on the CDR3 plus reference TRBV2 and TRBJ1-4, the full variable domain is EPEVTQTPSHQVTQMGQEVILRCVPISNHLYFYWYRQILGQKVEFLVSFYNNEISEKSEIFDDQFSVERPDGSNFTLKIRSTKLEDSAMYFCASSDIPTNEKLFFGSGTQLSVL.

This rearrangement joins TRBV7-9 to TRBJ2-1; D gene unclear. This CDR3 region has 16 residues. Deletions cut 4 bases from V and 4 bases from J, with 17 bases between. Per germline, CDR1 SEHNR and CDR2 FQNEAQ (reference sequence). The CDR3 nucleotides read TGTGCCAGCAGCTCAACCCAAACTCACCTTTACAATGAGCAGTTCTTC. It specifies CASSSTQTHLYNEQFF. Full variable domain (rest looked up from reference TRBV7-9 and TRBJ2-1): DTGVSQNPRHKITKRGQNVTFRCDPISEHNRLYWYRQTLGQGPEFLTYFQNEAQLEKSRLLSDRFSAERPKGSFSTLEIQRTEQGDSAMYLCASSSTQTHLYNEQFFGPGTRLTVL.

This clone turned up a few times. The chain employs TRBV27 and TRBJ1-1; 7 nucleotides align to TRBD1. The junction had 10 bases not matched to a gene; V was cut back by 9 bases and J by 6 bases. The germline CDR1 and CDR2 sequences are MNHEY and SMNVEV (reference sequence). This CDR3 is built from 13 residues. The CDR3 region has the DNA TGTGCCAGTCCGAACAGGGGCTGTCCTGAAGCTTTCTTT. Encoded protein: CASPNRGCPEAFF.

The chain uses TRBV27 and TRBJ2-1, with 8 bases matching TRBD2. Losses at the gene ends were 5 bases for V and 2 bases for J; bases not matched to a gene: 5. The CDR3 runs 15 residues. Germline-derived CDR1 and CDR2 are MNHEY and SMNVEV (reference sequence). CDR3 amino acids: CASSLSGRAYNEQFF. The CDR3 DNA sequence: TGTGCCAGCAGTCTAAGCGGGAGAGCCTACAATGAGCAGTTCTTC.

This clone was observed a single time. This chain uses TRBV27 with TRBJ1-5; TRBD1 is a possible D gene (5 bases). Trimming left V 5 bases short and J 0 bases short, with 14 bases between. CDR1 is MNHEY and CDR2 is SMNVEV in the germline V gene (reference sequence). The CDR3 runs to 16 residues. For the CDR3, the DNA is TGTGCCAGCAGTGTGACAGCCATGTATAGCAATCAGCCCCAGCATTTT. Encoded protein: CASSVTAMYSNQPQHF.

This clone came up a few times. The rearrangement links TRBV6-4 to TRBJ1-5; 8 nucleotides align to TRBD1. Germline V lookup: CDR1 MRHNA, CDR2 SNTAGT. The CDR3 contains 15 residues. The V segment lost 6 bases and the J segment 3 bases; nucleotides outside the gene matches: 7. The CDR3 region is CASSEDQGANQPQHF. Here the CDR3 DNA reads TGTGCCAGCAGCGAAGATCAGGGGGCCAATCAGCCCCAGCATTTT.

V and J are TRBV7-6 and TRBJ2-1, with 9 bases fitting TRBD2. CDR1 is SGHVS and CDR2 is FNYEAQ in the germline V gene. V was clipped by 5 bases and J by 1 base; unmatched bases: 9. This CDR3 spans 17 amino acids. The chain's CDR3 is CASSKGGGLASYNEQFF. CDR3 DNA: TGTGCCAGCAGCAAAGGAGGCGGACTAGCGTCCTACAATGAGCAGTTCTTC.

This chain uses TRBV19 with TRBJ1-2, with 7 bases identical to TRBD1. The CDR3 is 14 amino acids. Germline CDR1 and CDR2: LNHDA and SQIVND (reference sequence). Trimming took 4 bases from V and 2 from J; bases not matched to a gene: 4. The CDR3 reads CASSTSGQNYGYTF. The CDR3 DNA sequence: TGTGCCAGTAGTACCTCGGGACAGAACTATGGCTACACCTTC.

This chain joins TRBV19 and TRBJ1-2; 9 bases align to TRBD1. The CDR3 sequence is 12 residues long. Germline V lookup: CDR1 LNHDA, CDR2 SQIVND (reference sequence). Germline trimming cut 10 bases from V and 4 bases from J; bases unmatched to any gene: 4. DNA of the CDR3: TGTGCCACCGGGACAGGGACCTATGGCTACACCTTC. This sequence encodes CATGTGTYGYTF.

The rearrangement joins TRBV10-3 to TRBJ1-1, with D maybe TRBD1 (6 bases). V gave up 10 bases and J gave up 1 base, with 16 bases separating them. The CDR3 sequence is 14 residues long. Per the germline V gene, CDR1 is ENHRY and CDR2 is SYGVKD. The CDR3 bases are TGTGCCACCTTAGGTACAGGGACGAACACTGAAGCTTTCTTT. Its protein product is CATLGTGTNTEAFF.

The chain combines TRBV11-3 with TRBJ2-5; a possible D gene is TRBD2 (5 bases). This CDR3 contains 13 residues. CDR1 SGHNT and CDR2 YENEEA come from the germline V gene. The V and J ends lost 5 bases and 2 bases respectively, with 9 bases between them. This CDR3 is CASSLDFQETQYF. DNA of the CDR3: TGTGCCAGCAGCCTGGACTTTCAAGAGACCCAGTACTTC.

The rearrangement links TRBV30 to TRBJ1-2, with 8 bases that match TRBD1. CDR3 length: 12 residues. Germline V CDR1 and CDR2: GTSNPN, SVGIG (reference sequence). With 5 bases clipped from V and 10 bases from J, the junction kept 9 bases outside the gene matches. CDR3 coding DNA: TGTGCCTGGGGAGCAGACAGGGGAGACTACACCTTC. Its protein is CAWGADRGDYTF.

This sequence joins TRBV27 and TRBJ2-1; TRBD1 matches at 8 bases. CDR1 is MNHEY and CDR2 is SMNVEV in the germline V gene (reference sequence). The CDR3 extends over 13 amino acids. V was pared by 6 bases and J by 7 bases, with 5 bases of the junction left unmatched. CDR3 sequence (DNA): TGTGCCAGCAGCTGGACAGGGATGAATGAGCAGTTCTTC. It is translated as CASSWTGMNEQFF.